This T cell receptor beta chain was identified in a study of shared clonotypes between healthy human individuals. TCRdb's copy holds only in-frame clones and misses some; the assay was immunoSEQ multiplex PCR. Here the sample spans about 1 million clones, about three quarters being singletons. V trimming: 5 bases; J trimming: 10 bases; junction bases outside the gene matches: 13. Germline V gene lookup returns CDR1 MNHEY and CDR2 SVGAGI. The CDR3 loop spans 15 amino acids. This chain uses TRBV6-5 with TRBJ2-1; 8 positions agree with TRBD2. Sequencing used memory CD4+ T cells sorted from blood. Subset given: CD45RA-negative fraction. The clonotype originates from a man younger than 35 in good health. The CDR3 here is CASSPPGLGFGEQFF. The CDR3 region has the DNA TGTGCCAGCAGTCCCCCGGGACTAGGGTTCGGCGAGCAGTTCTTC.